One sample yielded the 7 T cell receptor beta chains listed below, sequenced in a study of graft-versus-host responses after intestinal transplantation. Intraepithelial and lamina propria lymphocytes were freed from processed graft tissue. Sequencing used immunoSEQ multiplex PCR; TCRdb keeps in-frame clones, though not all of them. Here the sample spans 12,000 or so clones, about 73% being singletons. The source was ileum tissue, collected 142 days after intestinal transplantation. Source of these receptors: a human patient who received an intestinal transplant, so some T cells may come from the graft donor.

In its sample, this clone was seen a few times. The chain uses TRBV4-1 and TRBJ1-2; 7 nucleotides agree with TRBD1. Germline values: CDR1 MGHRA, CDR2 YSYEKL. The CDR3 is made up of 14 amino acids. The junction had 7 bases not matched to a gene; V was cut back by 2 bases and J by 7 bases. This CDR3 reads CASSQHGQARGYTF. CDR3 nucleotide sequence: TGCGCCAGCAGCCAACATGGACAGGCGCGTGGCTACACCTTC.

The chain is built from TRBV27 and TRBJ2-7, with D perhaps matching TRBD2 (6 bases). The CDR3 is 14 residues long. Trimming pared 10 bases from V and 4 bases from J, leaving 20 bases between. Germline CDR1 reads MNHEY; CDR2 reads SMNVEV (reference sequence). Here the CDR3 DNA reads TGTGCCACCTCCGATGGAGGGGCATTTTACGAGCAGTACTTC. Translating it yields CATSDGGAFYEQYF.

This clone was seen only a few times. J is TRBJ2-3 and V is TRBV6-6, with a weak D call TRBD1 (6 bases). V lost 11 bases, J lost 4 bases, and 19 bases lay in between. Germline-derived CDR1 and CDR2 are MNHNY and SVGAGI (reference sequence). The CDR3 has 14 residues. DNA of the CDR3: TGTGCCCACAGGGCAGCGAGTGGAGCAGATACGCAGTATTTT. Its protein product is CAHRAASGADTQYF.

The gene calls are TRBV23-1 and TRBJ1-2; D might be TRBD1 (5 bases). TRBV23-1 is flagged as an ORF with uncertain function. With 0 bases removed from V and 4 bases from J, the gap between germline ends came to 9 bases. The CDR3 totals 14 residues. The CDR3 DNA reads TGCGCCAGCAGTCAATCCCGTCAGGGCTATGGCTACACCTTC. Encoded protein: CASSQSRQGYGYTF.

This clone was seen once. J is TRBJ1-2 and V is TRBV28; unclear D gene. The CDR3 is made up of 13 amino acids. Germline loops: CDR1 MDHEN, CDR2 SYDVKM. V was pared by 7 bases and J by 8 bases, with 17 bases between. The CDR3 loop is CASIPRPGRGYTF. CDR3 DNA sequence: TGTGCCAGCATCCCTCGTCCGGGGAGAGGCTACACCTTC.

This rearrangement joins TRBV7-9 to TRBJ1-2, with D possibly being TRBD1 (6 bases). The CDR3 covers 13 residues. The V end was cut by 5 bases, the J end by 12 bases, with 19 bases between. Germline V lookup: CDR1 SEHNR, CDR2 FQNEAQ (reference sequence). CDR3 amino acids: CASSPSGPWGHTF. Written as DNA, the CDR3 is TGTGCCAGCAGCCCTAGCGGGCCCTGGGGGCACACCTTC. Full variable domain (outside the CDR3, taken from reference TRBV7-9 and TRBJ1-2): DTGVSQNPRHKITKRGQNVTFRCDPISEHNRLYWYRQTLGQGPEFLTYFQNEAQLEKSRLLSDRFSAERPKGSFSTLEIQRTEQGDSAMYLCASSPSGPWGHTFGSGTRLTVV.

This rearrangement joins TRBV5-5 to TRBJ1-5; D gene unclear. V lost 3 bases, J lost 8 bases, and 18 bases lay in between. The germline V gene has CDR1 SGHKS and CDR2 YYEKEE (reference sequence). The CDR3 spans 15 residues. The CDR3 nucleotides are TGTGCCAGCAGCTCCGCGCCGGGAGCCGGGGAGCCCCAGCATTTT. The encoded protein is CASSSAPGAGEPQHF.